This TCR beta chain is drawn from a study of radiotherapy plus CTLA-4 blockade in lung cancer. Profiled with immunoSEQ multiplex PCR; TCRdb holds only in-frame clones, not every one. The sample comprises some 30,000 clones, around 70% of which are singletons, and roughly 15% rests with the top ten. Those patients who had chemo-refractory metastatic non-small-cell lung cancer were given focal radiation along with CTLA-4 blockade through ipilimumab. Trimming shortened V by 6 bases and J by 4 bases, and 15 bases separated the two germline ends. CDR3 length equals 14 residues. The germline CDR1 and CDR2 sequences are SGHRS and YFSETQ.

This chain uses TRBV5-1 with TRBJ2-3; D not certain. Material: peripheral blood, obtained from a patient treated with radiotherapy plus ipilimumab. The clonotype originates from a human donor with non-small cell lung cancer that progressed on radiotherapy plus ipilimumab. The DNA for the CDR3 is TGCGCCAGCACCTCGGATGGGTCCCCAGATACGCAGTATTTT. Amino acid sequence: CASTSDGSPDTQYF.